The 3 T cell receptor beta chains given below trace back to one sample, sequenced in a study of early T cells in non-severe SARS-CoV-2 infection. TCRdb recomputed calls from the 5' RACE reads with MiXCR, one row per CDR3 protein. The table has 45,000 to 65,000 distinct CDR3 sequences, about 12% seen once. Sequencing was performed on whole blood, taken at baseline. These receptors were obtained from an adult who was a healthcare worker with PCR-confirmed SARS-CoV-2 infection or an uninfected control (not recorded which).

The chain uses TRBV11-2 and TRBJ2-7; 7 bases agree with TRBD2. With V trimmed by 1 base and J by 7 bases, 7 bases remained unmatched. Germline V gene lookup returns CDR1 SGHAT and CDR2 FQNNGV. The CDR3 extends over 14 amino acids. The CDR3 region has the DNA TGTGCCAGCAGCTTAGTCCAGACTAGCTCGGAGCAGTACTTC. Protein: CASSLVQTSSEQYF. The whole variable domain, remainder taken from reference TRBV11-2 and TRBJ2-7, is EAGVAQSPRYKIIEKRQSVAFWCNPISGHATLYWYQQILGQGPKLLIQFQNNGVVDDSQLPKDRFSAERLKGVDSTLKIQPAKLEDSAVYLCASSLVQTSSEQYFGPGTRLTVT.

This clonotype occurred many times. This chain links TRBV28 with TRBJ2-4; D perhaps matches TRBD2 (6 bases). Germline values: CDR1 MDHEN, CDR2 SYDVKM. Trimming took off 3 bases at V and 1 base at J, with 16 bases between the two ends. The CDR3 has 17 residues. The CDR3 reads CASSLLSGRRAKNIQYF. Written as DNA, the CDR3 is TGTGCCAGCAGTTTGTTATCAGGGAGGAGGGCCAAAAACATTCAGTACTTC.

CDR3 amino acids: CASQGWGTVGGRNEQFF. CDR3 bases: TGTGCCAGCCAGGGGTGGGGTACGGTCGGCGGTAGGAATGAGCAGTTCTTC. The chain combines TRBV28 with TRBJ2-1; tentative D call: TRBD1 (6 bases). The germline CDR1 and CDR2 sequences are MDHEN and SYDVKM. The CDR3 is 17 residues long. V lost 8 bases and J 7 bases, leaving 27 bases between the germline ends.